The table lists the clone carrying this T cell receptor (beta chain) with a count of one. Antigen unknown. The CDR3 loop spans 15 amino acids. Trimming at V came to 0 bases and at J to 6 bases, leaving 8 bases not matched to a gene. The germline gives CDR1 SGHRS, CDR2 YFSETQ. The data stem from a study of cytomegalovirus exposure and HLA in healthy donors. Study observations and caveats: Cytomegalovirus-associated status was assigned to 164 TCR beta chains. CMV antigen specificity of three CMV-associated chains was confirmed in vitro.

This table comes from immunoSEQ multiplex PCR, and its TCRdb copy is limited to in-frame clones, with some not included. The sample holds 160,000 or so clones, 88% seen once. The V gene is TRBV5-1, the J gene TRBJ1-2; TRBD1 matches at 7 bases. The origin of this receptor is a man between 18 and 29 years old in good health and CMV-seronegative. Sequencing was carried out using PBMCs. In DNA, the CDR3 is TGCGCCAGCAGCTTGGAAGAGGGGGCTAGGAATGGCTACACCTTC. Translating gives CASSLEEGARNGYTF.